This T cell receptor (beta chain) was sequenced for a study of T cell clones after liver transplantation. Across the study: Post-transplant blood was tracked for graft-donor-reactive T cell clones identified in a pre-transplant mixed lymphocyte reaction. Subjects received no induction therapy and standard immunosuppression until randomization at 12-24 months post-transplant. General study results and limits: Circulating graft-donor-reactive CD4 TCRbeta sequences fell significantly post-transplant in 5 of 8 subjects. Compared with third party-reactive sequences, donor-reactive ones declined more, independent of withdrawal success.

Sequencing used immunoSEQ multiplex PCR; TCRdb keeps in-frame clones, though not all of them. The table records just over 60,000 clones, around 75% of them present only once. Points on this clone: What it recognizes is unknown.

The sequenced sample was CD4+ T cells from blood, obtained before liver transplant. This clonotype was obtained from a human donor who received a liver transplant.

The CDR3 loop reads CASSQDRRSIYGYTF. CDR3 coding DNA: TGTGCCAGCTCACAGGACAGGCGGAGTATCTATGGCTACACCTTC. This chain joins TRBV18 and TRBJ1-2; TRBD1 matches at 7 bases. The V gene's germline CDR1 is KGHSH and CDR2 LQKENI. V lost 4 bases, J lost 4 bases, and 9 bases stayed unmatched. The CDR3 is made up of 15 amino acids.